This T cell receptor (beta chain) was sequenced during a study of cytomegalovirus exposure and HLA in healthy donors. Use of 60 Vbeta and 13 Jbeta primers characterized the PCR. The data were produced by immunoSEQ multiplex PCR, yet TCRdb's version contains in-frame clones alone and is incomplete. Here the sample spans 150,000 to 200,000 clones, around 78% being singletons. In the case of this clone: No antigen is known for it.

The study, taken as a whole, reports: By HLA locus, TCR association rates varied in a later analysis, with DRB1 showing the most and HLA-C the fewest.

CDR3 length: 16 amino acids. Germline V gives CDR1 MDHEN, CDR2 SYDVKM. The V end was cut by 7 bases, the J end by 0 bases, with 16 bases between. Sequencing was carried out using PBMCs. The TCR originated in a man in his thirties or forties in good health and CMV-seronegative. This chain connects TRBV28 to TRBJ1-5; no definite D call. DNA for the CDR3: TGTGCCAGCACAACGACTACGGGAGTTAGCAATCAGCCCCAGCATTTT. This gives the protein CASTTTTGVSNQPQHF.